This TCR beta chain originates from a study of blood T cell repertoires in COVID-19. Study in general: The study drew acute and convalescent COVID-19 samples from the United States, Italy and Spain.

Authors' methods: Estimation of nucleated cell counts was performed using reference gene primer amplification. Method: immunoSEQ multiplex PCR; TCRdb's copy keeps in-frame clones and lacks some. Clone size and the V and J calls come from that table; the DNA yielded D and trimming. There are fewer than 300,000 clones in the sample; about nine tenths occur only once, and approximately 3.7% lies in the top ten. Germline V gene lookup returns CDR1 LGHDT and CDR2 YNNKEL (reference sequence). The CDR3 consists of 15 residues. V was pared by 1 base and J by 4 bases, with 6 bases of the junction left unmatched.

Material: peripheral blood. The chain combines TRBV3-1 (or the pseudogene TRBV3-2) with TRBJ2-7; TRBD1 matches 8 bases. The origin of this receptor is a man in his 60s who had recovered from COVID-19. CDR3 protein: CASSQGTGWSYEQYF. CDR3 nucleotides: TGTGCCAGCAGCCAAGGGACAGGGTGGAGTTACGAGCAGTACTTC.